A selection of T cell receptor beta chains follows, all from one sample in a study of T cells in Graves' hyperthyroidism and ophthalmopathy. TCRdb reprocessed the multiplex PCR reads via MiXCR and lists one record per CDR3 protein. Here the sample spans some 400,000 distinct CDR3 sequences, about 15% being singletons. The specimen sequenced was blood. Source of these receptors: a woman in her fifties or sixties with Graves' hyperthyroidism. The CDR3 runs from the conserved cysteine through the conserved F or W. D genes are given only for firm matches. Clone size is shown for a subset of rows, as once, few, many or a class of expanded clone.

J	V	D	size	DNA	CDR3
TRBJ2-1	TRBV18	NA	many	TGTGCCAGCTCACCACTCGAGGGCAATGAGCAGTTCTTC	CASSPLEGNEQFF
TRBJ2-7	TRBV5-1	TRBD2	NA	TGCGCCAGCAGCACCGGACTAGCGGGAGGGGAGCAGTACTTC	CASSTGLAGGEQYF
TRBJ1-1	TRBV19	TRBD1	many	TGTGCCAGTACGCTAGGACAGGGAATGAACACTGAAGCTTTCTTT	CASTLGQGMNTEAFF
TRBJ1-2	TRBV2	NA	many	TGTGCCAGCAGCGCCCTCCCGGGGGACATCAATGGCTACACCTTC	CASSALPGDINGYTF
TRBJ1-1	TRBV3-1	NA	many	TGTGCCAGCAGCCAAGAGGCAGAAGCTTTCTTT	CASSQEAEAFF
TRBJ2-3	TRBV7-2	TRBD2	many	TGTGCCAGCAGCTTTGCGGGAGGAGGAGATACGCAGTATTTT	CASSFAGGGDTQYF
TRBJ1-4	TRBV6-1	NA	many	TGTGCCAGCAGCCCCGGGAGGGTAGAAGAAAAACTGTTTTTT	CASSPGRVEEKLFF
TRBJ2-3	TRBV30	NA	many	TGTGCCTGGAGATTCCCCGAGCAGAGAGACACAGATACGCAGTATTTT	CAWRFPEQRDTDTQYF
TRBJ2-5	TRBV5-1	TRBD2	NA	TGCGCCAGCAGACCAGTGCCGGGGGGAGAGACCCAGTACTTC	CASRPVPGGETQYF
TRBJ2-1	TRBV12-3/TRBV12-4	TRBD1	NA	TGTGCCAGCAGTACAGGGGGCGGCGAGCAGTTCTTC	CASSTGGGEQFF
TRBJ2-5	TRBV10-3	NA	few	TGTGCCATCGGCGACGCCTCCCGCGCGGAGACCCAGTACTTC	CAIGDASRAETQYF
TRBJ1-5	TRBV19	NA	many	TGTGCCAGTAGTATTCGGGGTGGGCCCCAGCATTTT	CASSIRGGPQHF
TRBJ1-6	TRBV10-3	NA	many	TGTGCCATCAGTGATATTAGATCCAATTCACCCCTCCACTTT	CAISDIRSNSPLHF
TRBJ1-1	TRBV5-1	NA	many	TGCGCCAGCACGGCCCAGTTGAACACTGAAGCTTTCTTT	CASTAQLNTEAFF
TRBJ2-1	TRBV11-2	TRBD2	many	TGTGCCAGCAGCCCAGCCCCCATCTGGGGGGGTGAGCAGTTCTTC	CASSPAPIWGGEQFF
TRBJ1-5	TRBV4-2	NA	many	TGTGCCAGCAGGCAAAGCGTCGCCGATGGGAGCAATCAGCCCCAGCATTTT	CASRQSVADGSNQPQHF
TRBJ2-7	TRBV20-1	TRBD1	many	TGCAGTGCTAGAGGTCCTCAGACAGGGGGCTCCTACGAGCAGTACTTC	CSARGPQTGGSYEQYF
TRBJ2-1	TRBV11-2	NA	many	TGTGCCAGCAGCTTAAACACGAGACATGAGCAGTTCTTC	CASSLNTRHEQFF
TRBJ2-4	TRBV12-3/TRBV12-4	NA	many	TGTGCCAGCAGCCCCCAGATGGGAAACATTCAGTACTTC	CASSPQMGNIQYF
TRBJ2-7	TRBV6-1	TRBD2	many	TGTGCCAGCAGTGAGGCAACTAGCGGGAGGTACGAGCAGTACTTC	CASSEATSGRYEQYF
TRBJ1-5	TRBV2	NA	many	TGTGCCAGCAGTGAAGGGCACAGGGTTGGGCAGCCCCAGCATTTT	CASSEGHRVGQPQHF
TRBJ2-1	TRBV20-1	NA	many	TGCAGTGCTAGCCAGGAGGGCCGGTCCTACAATGAGCAGTTCTTC	CSASQEGRSYNEQFF
TRBJ1-5	TRBV27	NA	NA	TGTGCCAGCAGTCCAATCCCTATATCTCCGTCCGCTAATCAGCCCCAGCATTTT	CASSPIPISPSANQPQHF
TRBJ2-7	TRBV24-1	TRBD2	NA	TGTGCCGCCGGGACTAGTCCAGGGGAGCAGTACTTC	CAAGTSPGEQYF
TRBJ1-2	TRBV14	TRBD1	NA	TGTGCCAGCAGCCTGGGCAGGGGGTATAGCTACACCTTC	CASSLGRGYSYTF
TRBJ2-1	TRBV10-1	TRBD2	NA	TGCGCCAGCAGTGAGTCTCTGTCGGGGGGTCGCAATGAGCAGTTCTTC	CASSESLSGGRNEQFF
TRBJ2-2	TRBV5-1	NA	few	TGCGCCAGCAGCTTGGCCCTGGGACATCCGCTTTCGGCCGGGGAGCTGTTTTTT	CASSLALGHPLSAGELFF
TRBJ2-3	TRBV5-1	TRBD1	many	TGCGCCAGCAGCTTGGCCGGGACAGGGGCACGAACGCAGTATTTT	CASSLAGTGARTQYF
TRBJ2-1	TRBV7-9	NA	NA	TGTGCCAGCACCCTGGGGGCGGCGGAGCAGCTCTTC	CASTLGAAEQLF
TRBJ1-5	TRBV3-1	TRBD1	few	TGTGCCAGCAGCGTACAGGGGGGGCAGCCCCAGCATTTT	CASSVQGGQPQHF
TRBJ1-4	TRBV29-1	TRBD1	NA	TGCAGCGTTGAAACAGGGGCAACTAATGAAAAACTGTTTTTT	CSVETGATNEKLFF
TRBJ2-2	TRBV12-3/TRBV12-4	NA	few	TGTGCCAGCAGTTGGGGAACTAGCACCGGGGAGCTGTTTTTT	CASSWGTSTGELFF
TRBJ1-2	TRBV6-1	TRBD1	many	TGTGCCAGCAGAAGCGACAGGGGCTCTGGCTACACCTTC	CASRSDRGSGYTF
TRBJ2-5	TRBV4-2	TRBD2	many	TGTGCCAGCAGCCAAGATGCGACGGGAGGGCCGTTGGAGACCCAGTACTTC	CASSQDATGGPLETQYF
TRBJ2-3	TRBV20-1	TRBD2	NA	TGCGGTGCTATCTCCGGGACTAGCGGGAGATCCTACACAGATACGCAGTATTTT	CGAISGTSGRSYTDTQYF
TRBJ1-2	TRBV11-2	NA	many	TGTGCCAGCAGCCCGCAGGACGGCAACTATGGCTACACCTTC	CASSPQDGNYGYTF
TRBJ1-1	TRBV7-9	TRBD1	NA	TGTGCCAGCAGTGGGTCACCAGGGGGTGAAGCTTTCTTT	CASSGSPGGEAFF
TRBJ2-1	TRBV6-5	NA	many	TGTGCCAGCAGTTACTCGATCTTGAGCTCCTACAATGAGCAGTTCTTC	CASSYSILSSYNEQFF
TRBJ1-4	TRBV2	NA	many	TGTGCCAGCAGCCGGACGGGGGCTAATGAAAAACTGTTTTTT	CASSRTGANEKLFF
TRBJ1-1	TRBV20-1	NA	few	TGCAGTGCTAGACGGGGGGCGAACACTGAAGCTTTCTTT	CSARRGANTEAFF
TRBJ1-4	TRBV29-1	NA	NA	TGCAGCGTTGCCCTTAGAAGTGTAGAGGAAAAACTGTTTTTT	CSVALRSVEEKLFF
TRBJ2-1	TRBV19	NA	few	TGTGCCAGTAGTATAGGGGGGGGCTGGGAGCAGTTCTTC	CASSIGGGWEQFF
TRBJ2-3	TRBV7-8	TRBD2	NA	TGTGCCAGCAGCTTAGCTCGGACCCAACGACTAGCTCGCCTCAGCACAGATACGCAGTATTTT	CASSLARTQRLARLSTDTQYF
TRBJ2-3	TRBV27	TRBD2	NA	TGTGCCAGCAGCAACCCTACCCTCACAATAGCGGGAGCAACAGATACGCAGTATTTT	CASSNPTLTIAGATDTQYF
TRBJ1-1	TRBV28	NA	NA	TGTGCCAGCAGCCATTCCGTCCACAGGGCTACGAACACTGAAGCTTTCTTT	CASSHSVHRATNTEAFF
TRBJ2-1	TRBV9	TRBD2	many	TGTGCCAGCAGCGTAGAAGCGGGAGCATACAATGAGCAGTTCTTC	CASSVEAGAYNEQFF
TRBJ2-3	TRBV25-1	TRBD2	many	TGTGCCAGCAGTGAATCGGTGCGGGAGGCCCACTCAGATACGCAGTATTTT	CASSESVREAHSDTQYF
TRBJ2-7	TRBV7-9	NA	many	TGTGCCAGCAGCGCATCCCGCTCCTACGAGCAGTACTTC	CASSASRSYEQYF
TRBJ2-1	TRBV7-9	TRBD2	many	TGTGCCAGCAGCCAAGTAGTTACTAGCGGCGATGAGCAGTTCTTC	CASSQVVTSGDEQFF
TRBJ2-3	TRBV12-3/TRBV12-4	TRBD2	NA	TGTGCCAGCAATTTTAATCCTAGCGGGCTAAGCACAGATACGCAGTATTTT	CASNFNPSGLSTDTQYF
TRBJ2-1	TRBV19	TRBD1	few	TGTGCCAGTAGTATGGGACAGCTCCTTGTTAGCGCTGAGCAGTTCTTC	CASSMGQLLVSAEQFF
TRBJ2-2	TRBV7-9	NA	NA	TGTGCCAGCAGCAAAACCAGGGTAGCCGGGGAGCTGTTTTTT	CASSKTRVAGELFF
TRBJ2-5	TRBV5-1	TRBD2	NA	TGCGCCAGCAGCTTGGCCGCGGGAGGGCCCCGAGAGACCCAGTACTTC	CASSLAAGGPRETQYF
TRBJ1-2	TRBV11-2	NA	many	TGTGCCAGCAGCTTAGAAGGAGCCTCCGGAGGTGGCTACACCTTC	CASSLEGASGGGYTF
TRBJ1-2	TRBV5-1	NA	many	TGCGCCAGCAGCCGATCTACTGGAAACTATGGCTACACCTTC	CASSRSTGNYGYTF